This T cell receptor (beta chain) is from a study of CD8 T cells in Susac syndrome. Regarding the study as a whole: Clonal expansion of CD8+ cells in Susac peaked in TEMRA cells (and in active patients).

A note on this clonotype: Its matching antigen is unknown.

The TEMRA cells underwent FACS enrichment, while the CD8+ and CD4+ T cells underwent negative isolation. With random hexamers, reverse transcription was performed on roughly 0.5 to 1 ug of RNA. Multiplex immunoSEQ PCR targeted 54 Vbeta and 13 Jbeta TCR beta segments. TCRdb re-derived calls from the immunoSEQ multiplex PCR reads in MiXCR, one entry per CDR3 protein. The sample has 100,000 to 150,000 distinct CDR3 sequences, around 96% seen once. The receptor was derived from a human donor with Susac syndrome. Sequencing was done on a sample of CD8+ T cells from PBMCs.

CDR3 in DNA: TGTGCCAGCTCGGACAATAATGAGCAGTTCTTC. Protein sequence: CASSDNNEQFF. The rearrangement joins TRBV18 to TRBJ2-1; D perhaps matches TRBD1 (5 bases). V was pared by 6 bases and J by 7 bases, with 7 bases between. The CDR3 has 11 residues. Germline lookup yields CDR1 KGHSH and CDR2 LQKENI.